This TCR beta chain is drawn from a study of T cells in Graves' hyperthyroidism and ophthalmopathy. Overall study findings and caveats: Within blood appeared most thyroid clonotypes that had expanded above 0.001.

Comment on this clonotype: Its antigen is unknown.

J was trimmed by 7 bases and V by 4 bases; bases with no gene match: 7. Germline CDR1 MNHEY, CDR2 SMNVEV (reference sequence). The CDR3 loop spans 15 amino acids. Authors of the study amplified TCR beta CDR3 regions from RNA transcripts. The HTBI primer set was used in a first-round RT-PCR of the TCR CDR3. TCRdb independently ran MiXCR on the multiplex PCR reads; one entry per CDR3 protein. This table holds 550,000 to 800,000 distinct CDR3 sequences, about a sixth found once. This receptor was identified in a man between 18 and 29 years old with Graves' hyperthyroidism. The chain has TRBV27 and TRBJ1-6; 7 nucleotides agree with TRBD1. The sample was blood. In nucleotides, the CDR3 is TGTGCCAGCAGTTCTCAGGGGGGCGGGAATTCACCCCTCCACTTT. Translating it yields CASSSQGGGNSPLHF.